The clone carrying this TCR beta chain was seen a few times. TCRdb re-derived calls from the RT-PCR reads in MiXCR, one entry per CDR3 protein. The repertoire holds around 500,000 distinct CDR3 sequences, with roughly 11% as singletons. V was shortened by 0 bases and J by 0 bases, with 6 bases between the two germline ends. The CDR3 length is 15 residues. In germline, CDR1 is LGHNA, CDR2 YNFKEQ. The sample comes from a study of response to subunit inactivated influenza vaccine. The sequences come from PBMCs from blood, collected 35 to 45 days after vaccination. The sequence was obtained from a man aged 45-65 years who received an inactivated influenza vaccine. V usage is TRBV4-2 and J usage is TRBJ2-1, with D unclear. CDR3 nucleotide sequence: TGTGCCAGCAGCCAAGACTATAGCTCCTACAATGAGCAGTTCTTC. This gives the protein CASSQDYSSYNEQFF.